This T cell receptor (beta chain) was sequenced during a study of shared clonotypes between healthy human individuals. Regarding the study as a whole: Estimated clonotype richness was generally higher in naive than memory subsets.

Investigators divided CD4+ cells into CD45RA+ naive and CD45RA-negative memory subsets. J was trimmed by 0 bases and V by 7 bases; bases with no gene match: 8. Germline V gene lookup returns CDR1 SEHNR and CDR2 FQNEAQ (reference sequence). This CDR3 is built from 16 residues. For this clone: The target antigen is unknown.

Deep-level assay runs were performed. TCRdb's copy holds only in-frame clones and misses some; the assay was immunoSEQ multiplex PCR. The sample shows some 2.1 million clones, around 95% of them seen only once. The clonotype was recovered from a man in his late teens or twenties in good health. Source material: naive CD4+ T cells sorted from blood. Subset given: CD45RA+ positively selected. This chain connects TRBV7-9 to TRBJ1-3, with 8 bases fitting TRBD1. This CDR3 reads CASIGTGLFSGNTIYF. The CDR3 bases are TGTGCCAGCATCGGGACAGGCCTCTTCTCTGGAAACACCATATATTTT.